The 5 T cell receptor beta chains below were found in one sample sequenced in a study of cytomegalovirus exposure and HLA in healthy donors (dated by TCRdb to the late 2010s). The library was generated by the immunoSEQ multiplex PCR assay. For the multiplex PCR, a mixture combining 60 forward primers for TCR Vbeta segments and 13 reverse primers for TCR Jbeta segments was used. What TCRdb holds here is the immuneACCESS table cut down to in-frame rearrangements. Part of the clones is not present; checked against another copy, under half of the missing clones reflect an unresolved V gene, and the others are unexplained. A total of under 150,000 clones appear in this sample, just under 85% of them only once. Together, the top ten hold approximately 2.8% of the sample. The sequenced sample was PBMCs. Receptors were obtained from a boy aged 2-9 years in good health and CMV-seronegative.

This sequence joins TRBV6-1 and TRBJ2-7; maybe TRBD1 (6 bases). This CDR3 spans 14 amino acids. CDR1 is MNHNS and CDR2 is SASEGT in the germline V gene. V lost 4 bases and J lost 4, with 14 bases in between. The CDR3 nucleotides read TGTGCCAGCAGTGCCGGACAGTACGGGTACGAGCAGTACTTC. It translates to CASSAGQYGYEQYF.

This clone occurred once. This chain connects TRBV10-3 to TRBJ1-1, with a possible D match to TRBD1 (5 bases). V lost 10 bases to trimming and J lost 1 base, with 22 bases between them. Per the germline V gene, CDR1 is ENHRY and CDR2 is SYGVKD. This CDR3 spans 16 amino acids. Here the CDR3 DNA reads TGTGCCACATACCCCTCAGGACACCCCGGGAACACTGAAGCTTTCTTT. It is translated as CATYPSGHPGNTEAFF.

The rearrangement uses TRBV5-8 and TRBJ2-7; TRBD1 matches at 7 bases. This CDR3 comprises 17 residues. Germline V gene data show CDR1 as SGHTS and CDR2 as YDEGEE. V was clipped by 1 base and J by 3 bases; unmatched bases: 13. In DNA, the CDR3 is TGTGCCAGCAGCTTGAGTTCGAGACAGGGACGGGGCTACGAGCAGTACGTC. This codes for CASSLSSRQGRGYEQYV.

V usage is TRBV6-5 and J usage is TRBJ2-6, with no clear D. This CDR3 comprises 15 residues. With 2 bases removed from V and 1 base from J, the gap between germline ends came to 6 bases. Germline V gene data show CDR1 as MNHEY and CDR2 as SVGAGI. The CDR3 bases are TGTGCCAGCAGTTACGAAGCTTCTGGGGCCAACGTCCTGACTTTC. Protein product: CASSYEASGANVLTF.

J is TRBJ1-2 and V is TRBV5-4; D perhaps matches TRBD1 (5 bases). V gave up 0 bases and J gave up 2 bases, with 14 bases separating them. Germline values: CDR1 SGHNT, CDR2 YYREEE (reference sequence). The CDR3 runs 16 residues. The CDR3 DNA reads as TGTGCCAGCAGCTTGGGGCGACAGCCCCTAAACTATGGCTACACCTTC. It specifies CASSLGRQPLNYGYTF.